The TCR beta chain described here comes from a study of T cells in Graves' hyperthyroidism and ophthalmopathy. This clonotype was recorded at least ten times. As yet, its antigen is unknown. Researchers barred patients who had uncontrolled infection, other autoimmune disease, pregnancy or lactation. The study, taken as a whole, reports: Ophthalmopathy was told apart from stable hyperthyroidism by a 13 V-J model. Most clonotypes expanded in thyroid above 0.001 were likewise present in blood. Ophthalmopathy was model-predicted a median approximately 6.9 months pre-onset.

The TCR beta CDR3 regions underwent amplification using RNA transcripts as the source. Carried out on the TCR CDR3, a first-round RT-PCR used the HTBI primer set. TCRdb re-analysed the multiplex PCR reads in MiXCR, keeping a single row per CDR3 protein. The repertoire holds roughly 500,000 distinct CDR3 sequences, with 46% as singletons. The CDR3 extends over 13 amino acids. The V end was cut by 3 bases, the J end by 7 bases, with 16 bases between. Germline CDR1 is DFQATT and CDR2 is SNEGSKA (reference sequence). The sequencing input was peripheral blood or thyroid tissue (not recorded which). V gene TRBV20-1 combines with J gene TRBJ2-7; TRBD2 might be the D (5 bases). The clonotype was recovered from an adult woman with Graves' disease, either hyperthyroidism or ophthalmopathy (not recorded which). The CDR3 region has the DNA TGCAGTGCTAGGGCCCCATTACGGGGTGAGCAGTACTTC. Its translation: CSARAPLRGEQYF.